Below, 10 T cell receptor beta chains from the same sample are listed, as sequenced in a study of OX40 agonist ivuxolimab in advanced cancers. Sequencing was performed with immunoSEQ multiplex PCR; in TCRdb, only in-frame clones are kept and a portion is missing. The sample has about 59,000 clones; almost 95% are singletons. The sequenced sample was CD4+ or CD8+ T cells sorted from blood, obtained in a trial of the OX40 agonist ivuxolimab. These receptors all stem from an adult with an advanced solid tumor such as melanoma, head and neck, liver or kidney cancer.

This rearrangement joins TRBV11-3 to TRBJ2-1; D possibly corresponds to TRBD2 (5 bases). The germline V gene encodes CDR1 SGHNT and CDR2 YENEEA. V lost 1 base and J 4 bases, leaving 14 bases between the germline ends. CDR3 length: 16 residues. CDR3 coding DNA: TGTGCCAGCAGCTTAGTACGGAGAGGGTGGTACAATGAGCAGTTCTTC. It encodes CASSLVRRGWYNEQFF.

The gene calls are TRBV27 and TRBJ2-7, with D possibly being TRBD1 (5 bases). Germline V gives CDR1 MNHEY, CDR2 SMNVEV (reference sequence). V was cut by 0 bases and J by 0 bases, with 9 bases left in between. The CDR3 totals 15 residues. CDR3 bases: TGTGCCAGCAGTTTATCACAGGCACCCTCCTACGAGCAGTACTTC. As protein: CASSLSQAPSYEQYF.

The chain uses TRBV10-3 and TRBJ1-2, with 9 bases identical to TRBD1. CDR3 length: 14 amino acids. After removal of 7 bases from V and 3 bases from J, the junction contained 6 bases not matched to a gene. Germline V CDR1 and CDR2: ENHRY, SYGVKD. The CDR3 DNA reads TGTGCCATCAATTGGGACAGGGCAGACTATGGCTACACCTTC. This gives the protein CAINWDRADYGYTF.

The rearrangement links TRBV9 to TRBJ2-2, with D tentatively TRBD2 (5 bases). Germline V lookup: CDR1 SGDLS, CDR2 YYNGEE. The V end was cut by 0 bases, the J end by 0 bases, with 12 bases between. The CDR3 length is 17 residues. The CDR3 DNA follows: TGTGCCAGCAGCGTAGTGGAGGTGTTATCGAACACCGGGGAGCTGTTTTTT. Its protein product is CASSVVEVLSNTGELFF.

This sequence joins TRBV7-2 and TRBJ2-7; 10 bases match TRBD2. J was trimmed by 2 bases and V by 5 bases; bases with no gene match: 15. The CDR3 contains 18 residues. The V gene's germline CDR1 is SGHTA and CDR2 FQGNSA. The CDR3 nucleotides read TGTGCCAGCAGCCCAAGAGCCCATACTAGCGGGGTTACCTACGAGCAGTACTTC. Amino acid sequence: CASSPRAHTSGVTYEQYF.

This chain connects TRBV28 to TRBJ2-3; D is ambiguous. V was clipped by 5 bases and J by 1 base, with 10 bases between them. This CDR3 is 14 amino acids long. In germline, CDR1 is MDHEN, CDR2 SYDVKM. The CDR3 DNA is TGTGCCAGCAGTCTTTCCCCGGGCACAGATACGCAGTATTTT. The encoded protein is CASSLSPGTDTQYF.

This clone was seen only a few times. The chain recombines TRBV4-3 with TRBJ2-1; TRBD1 agrees at 8 bases. V gave up 1 base and J gave up 8 bases; unmatched junction bases: 4. This CDR3 region has 14 residues. From germline, CDR1 is LGHNA and CDR2 YSLEER. For the CDR3, the DNA is TGCGCCAGCAGCCAAGGACAGGGGCGCTATGAGCAGTTCTTC. Protein: CASSQGQGRYEQFF.

The chain recombines TRBV5-1 with TRBJ1-4, with D possibly being TRBD1 (6 bases). The CDR3 extends over 15 amino acids. The V gene's germline CDR1 is SGHRS and CDR2 YFSETQ. V lost 0 bases and J 5 bases, leaving 11 bases between the germline ends. The CDR3 sequence: CASSLDGGANEKLFF. The CDR3 DNA reads as TGCGCCAGCAGCTTGGACGGGGGCGCAAATGAAAAACTGTTTTTT.

The rearrangement links TRBV11-3 to TRBJ1-3, with D uncertain. V gave up 5 bases and J gave up 3 bases, with 5 bases separating them. Looked up from germline, CDR1 is SGHNT and CDR2 is YENEEA. This CDR3 region has 12 residues. The CDR3 here is CASSPGGNTIYF. The CDR3 DNA sequence: TGTGCCAGCAGCCCGGGTGGAAACACCATATATTTT.

This chain uses TRBV4-3 with TRBJ1-5; D call uncertain. V lost 10 bases to trimming and J lost 4 bases, with 20 bases between them. The germline V gene has CDR1 LGHNA and CDR2 YSLEER. This CDR3 is 15 amino acids long. CDR3: CAIIQEAGNNQPQHF. The CDR3 DNA reads TGCGCCATCATCCAAGAAGCAGGAAATAATCAGCCCCAGCATTTT.